Each of the 14 T cell receptor beta chains below was sequenced from the same sample in a study of T cells after posttransplantation cyclophosphamide. The table came from immunoSEQ multiplex PCR; TCRdb's copy has only in-frame clones and leaves some out. This sample has around 2,800 clones, each found more than once. Treatment was busulfan-fludarabine conditioning, a marrow graft, and cyclophosphamide on days +3 and +4. Sequenced here: PBMCs, sampled after allogeneic stem cell transplant with posttransplant cyclophosphamide. The receptors here all came from a male patient between 55 and 70 years old who received an allogeneic stem cell transplant from a related donor and was CMV-positive. A subset of T cells may come from the graft donor.

Within the sample, this clone is medium-sized. V usage is TRBV6-5 and J usage is TRBJ1-2, with 10 nucleotides matching TRBD1. With 6 bases clipped from V and 7 bases from J, the junction kept 8 bases outside the gene matches. The CDR3 loop spans 14 amino acids. Germline CDR1 reads MNHEY; CDR2 reads SVGAGI. The CDR3 bases are TGTGCCAGCAGACTCGACAGGGGGCAGGGTGGCTACACCTTC. This sequence encodes CASRLDRGQGGYTF.

This clone is judged medium-sized. The rearrangement uses TRBV29-1 and TRBJ1-5, with D tentatively TRBD1 (5 bases). The germline V and J ends were trimmed by 4 bases and 3 bases, with 7 bases remaining between them. Germline values: CDR1 SQVTM, CDR2 ANQGSEA. The length of the CDR3 is 12 residues. CDR3 loop: CSVGQHNQPQHF. Here the CDR3 DNA reads TGCAGCGTTGGACAGCACAATCAGCCCCAGCATTTT.

In this sample, this clone is medium-sized. The chain is built from TRBV2 and TRBJ2-7, with 7 bases fitting TRBD1. V trimming: 1 base; J trimming: 4 bases; junction bases outside the gene matches: 7. The CDR3 consists of 15 residues. The germline V gene has CDR1 SNHLY and CDR2 FYNNEI. The CDR3 DNA sequence: TGTGCCAGCAGTGAAGTGGGACAGACTTATTACGAGCAGTACTTC. Amino acid sequence: CASSEVGQTYYEQYF. The whole variable domain, filled in from reference TRBV2 and TRBJ2-7, reads EPEVTQTPSHQVTQMGQEVILRCVPISNHLYFYWYRQILGQKVEFLVSFYNNEISEKSEIFDDQFSVERPDGSNFTLKIRSTKLEDSAMYFCASSEVGQTYYEQYFGPGTRLTVT.

By its share, this clone is medium-sized (0.01 to 0.1%). This chain connects TRBV4-2 to TRBJ2-7; D is possibly TRBD2 (5 bases). V dropped 0 bases and J dropped 7 bases, with 7 bases sitting between them. Germline V gene lookup returns CDR1 LGHNA and CDR2 YNFKEQ. CDR3 size: 12 residues. The CDR3 loop is CASSQEGLEQYF. The CDR3 DNA is TGTGCCAGCAGCCAAGAAGGACTTGAGCAGTACTTC.

This clone has only a few counts. Given a far larger clone just one base away, this is likely a sequencing read error. The same CDR3 is also encoded by other DNA sequences in this sample. The V gene is TRBV21-1, the J gene TRBJ2-7; the DNA was not used to check the table's D call, TRBD1. TRBV21-1 is flagged as a pseudogene. This CDR3 has 14 residues. In DNA form, the CDR3 reads TGTGCCAGCCCTCCGGGACAGGACGCCTACGAGCAGTACTTC. Protein product: CASPPGQDAYEQYF.

By sample share, this clone is medium-sized. The rearrangement links TRBV5-1 to TRBJ1-2; maybe TRBD1 (6 bases). Germline lookup yields CDR1 SGHRS and CDR2 YFSETQ. The CDR3 runs to 13 residues. Between the trimmed V and J ends, which lost 4 bases and 4 bases, there was a span of 11 bases. CDR3 in DNA: TGCGCCAGCAGCCATACAGGGCCCTATGGCTACACCTTC. It specifies CASSHTGPYGYTF. Supplemented by reference TRBV5-1 and TRBJ1-2, the full variable domain reads KAGVTQTPRYLIKTRGQQVTLSCSPISGHRSVSWYQQTPGQGLQFLFEYFSETQRNKGNFPGRFSGRQFSNSRSEMNVSTLELGDSALYLCASSHTGPYGYTFGSGTRLTVV.

This clone was seen many times. The V and J genes are TRBV6-5 and TRBJ2-7; the match to TRBD1 covers 7 bases. Germline V gives CDR1 MNHEY, CDR2 SVGAGI. This CDR3 is built from 13 residues. Germline trimming cut 2 bases from V and 6 bases from J; bases unmatched to any gene: 4. The CDR3 DNA reads as TGTGCCAGCAGTTACAGTAACAGGGGCGAGCAGTACGTC. Translation: CASSYSNRGEQYV.

The sample holds many counts of this clone. The chain employs TRBV6-1 and TRBJ2-1, with D uncertain. The CDR3 covers 17 residues. CDR1 is MNHNS, CDR2 SASEGT, per germline. V lost 4 bases and J 2 bases, leaving 18 bases between the germline ends. CDR3 sequence reads: CASSGLMPGRPYNEQFF. CDR3 coding DNA: TGTGCCAGCAGTGGGCTTATGCCAGGAAGGCCCTACAATGAGCAGTTCTTC.

The sample holds many counts of this clone. CDR3 in amino acids: CASSLTGAETQYF. The CDR3 DNA reads TGTGCCAGCAGCTTAACGGGAGCGGAGACCCAGTACTTC. J is TRBJ2-5 and V is TRBV7-3; weak D call: TRBD2 (5 bases). The V gene's germline CDR1 is SGHTA and CDR2 FQGTGA. V was pared by 0 bases and J by 5 bases, with 7 bases between. The length of the CDR3 is 13 residues.

Sample share makes this clone large. V is TRBV19 and J is TRBJ2-2, with 7 nucleotides matching TRBD1. Germline CDR1 LNHDA, CDR2 SQIVND (reference sequence). V lost 5 bases to trimming and J lost 6 bases; unmatched junction nucleotides: 3. This CDR3 region has 13 residues. Here the CDR3 DNA reads TGTGCCAGTAGTCACAGGGGTGCCGGGGAGCTGTTTTTT. This sequence encodes CASSHRGAGELFF. The full variable domain, its missing parts supplied by reference TRBV19 and TRBJ2-2, is DGGITQSPKYLFRKEGQNVTLSCEQNLNHDAMYWYRQDPGQGLRLIYYSQIVNDFQKGDIAEGYSVSREKKESFPLTVTSAQKNPTAFYLCASSHRGAGELFFGEGSRLTVL.

The table lists this clone with a few counts. This may be a read error: a much more frequent sequence differs by one nucleotide. The CDR3 loop reads CASSLWGILDGYTF. The CDR3 nucleotides read TGTGCCAGCAGTCTTTGGGGCATTCTCGATGGCTACACCTTC. This chain joins TRBV27 and TRBJ1-2, with D tentatively TRBD1 (5 bases). The germline gives CDR1 MNHEY, CDR2 SMNVEV (reference sequence). CDR3 length equals 14 residues. Between the trimmed V and J ends, which lost 5 bases and 6 bases, there was a span of 16 bases.

By its share, this clone is medium-sized. Other DNA sequences from this sample encode an identical CDR3 as well. The rearrangement links TRBV10-3 to TRBJ1-5, with D tentatively TRBD1 (6 bases). In germline, CDR1 is ENHRY, CDR2 SYGVKD. Trimming shortened V by 6 bases and J by 0 bases, and 12 bases separated the two germline ends. The CDR3 is 15 amino acids. CDR3 amino acids: CAIRQGLDSNQPQHF. Written as DNA, the CDR3 is TGTGCCATCAGACAGGGCCTAGATAGCAATCAGCCCCAGCATTTT.

This clone appeared many times. The chain combines TRBV18 with TRBJ2-7; 9 bases line up with TRBD1. CDR1 is KGHSH and CDR2 is LQKENI in the germline V gene. There are 14 residues in the CDR3. With 3 bases clipped from V and 2 bases from J, the junction kept 2 bases outside the gene matches. Written as DNA, the CDR3 is TGTGCCAGCTCACCCGGACAGGGGACCTACGAGCAGTACGTC. It specifies CASSPGQGTYEQYV.

This clone is classed as medium-sized (0.01 to 0.1%). The chain combines TRBV5-1 with TRBJ2-5; TRBD1 is a possible D gene (6 bases). CDR3 length: 14 amino acids. The V gene lost 0 bases and the J gene lost 5 bases, with 11 bases spanning the gap. Germline lookup yields CDR1 SGHRS and CDR2 YFSETQ. The CDR3 here is CASSLGGGRETQYF. Written as DNA, the CDR3 is TGCGCCAGCAGCTTGGGAGGGGGAAGGGAGACCCAGTACTTC.